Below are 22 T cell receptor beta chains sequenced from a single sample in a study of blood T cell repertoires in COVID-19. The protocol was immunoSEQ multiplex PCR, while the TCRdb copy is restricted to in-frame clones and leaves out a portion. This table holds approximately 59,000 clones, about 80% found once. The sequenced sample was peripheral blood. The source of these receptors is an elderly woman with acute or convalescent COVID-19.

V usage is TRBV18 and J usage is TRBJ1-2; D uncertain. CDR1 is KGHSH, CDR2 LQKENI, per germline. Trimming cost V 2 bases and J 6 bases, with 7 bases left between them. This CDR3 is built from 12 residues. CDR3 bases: TGTGCCAGCTCACCATCCGGGGATGGCTACACCTTC. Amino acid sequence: CASSPSGDGYTF. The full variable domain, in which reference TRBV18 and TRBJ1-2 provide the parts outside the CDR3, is NAGVMQNPRHLVRRRGQEARLRCSPMKGHSHVYWYRQLPEEGLKFMVYLQKENIIDESGMPKERFSAEFPKEGPSILRIQQVVRGDSAAYFCASSPSGDGYTFGSGTRLTVV.

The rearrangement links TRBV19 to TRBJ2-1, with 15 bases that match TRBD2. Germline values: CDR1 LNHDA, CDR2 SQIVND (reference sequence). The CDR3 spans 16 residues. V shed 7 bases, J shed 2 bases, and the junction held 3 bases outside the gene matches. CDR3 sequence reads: CASTGTSGRTYNEQFF. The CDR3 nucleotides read TGTGCCAGTACCGGGACTAGCGGGAGGACCTACAATGAGCAGTTCTTC.

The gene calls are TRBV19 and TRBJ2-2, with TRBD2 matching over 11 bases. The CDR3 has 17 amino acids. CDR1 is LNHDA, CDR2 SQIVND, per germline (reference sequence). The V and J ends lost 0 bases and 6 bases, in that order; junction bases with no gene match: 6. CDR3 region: CASSIDGTSGRPGELFF. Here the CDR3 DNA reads TGTGCCAGTAGTATAGATGGCACTAGCGGGAGACCCGGGGAGCTGTTTTTT.

The CDR3 spells CASSLSRGRGQETQYF. The CDR3 DNA is TGTGCCAGCAGCTTGAGTAGGGGGAGGGGCCAAGAGACCCAGTACTTC. V gene TRBV7-2 combines with J gene TRBJ2-5; D is possibly TRBD2 (7 bases). Germline V gene lookup returns CDR1 SGHTA and CDR2 FQGNSA. V was trimmed by 3 bases and J by 1 base, leaving 15 bases between them. The length of the CDR3 is 16 residues.

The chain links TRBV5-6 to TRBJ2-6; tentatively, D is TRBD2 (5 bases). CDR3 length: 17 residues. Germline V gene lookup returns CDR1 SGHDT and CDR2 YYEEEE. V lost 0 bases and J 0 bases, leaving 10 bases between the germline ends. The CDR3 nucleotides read TGTGCCAGCAGCTTGGTAGAGGGCCTCTCTGGGGCCAACGTCCTGACTTTC. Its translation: CASSLVEGLSGANVLTF.

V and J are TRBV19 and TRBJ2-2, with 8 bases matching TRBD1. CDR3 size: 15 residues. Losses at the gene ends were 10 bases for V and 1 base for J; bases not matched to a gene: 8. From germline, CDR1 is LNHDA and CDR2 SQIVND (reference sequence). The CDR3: CATLNTGGNTGELFF. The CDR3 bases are TGTGCCACCCTAAATACAGGGGGGAACACCGGGGAGCTGTTTTTT.

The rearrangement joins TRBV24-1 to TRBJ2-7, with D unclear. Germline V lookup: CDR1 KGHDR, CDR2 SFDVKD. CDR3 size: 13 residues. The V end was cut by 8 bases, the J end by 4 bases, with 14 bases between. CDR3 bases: TGTGCCACCACAGACTCAGACGGTTACGAGCAGTACTTC. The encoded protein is CATTDSDGYEQYF.

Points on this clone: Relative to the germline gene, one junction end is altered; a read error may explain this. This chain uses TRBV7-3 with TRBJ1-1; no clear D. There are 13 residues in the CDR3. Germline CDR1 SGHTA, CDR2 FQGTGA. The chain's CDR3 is CSSSFGVSTEAFF. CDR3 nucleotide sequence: TGTTCCAGCAGCTTCGGGGTAAGCACTGAAGCTTTCTTT.

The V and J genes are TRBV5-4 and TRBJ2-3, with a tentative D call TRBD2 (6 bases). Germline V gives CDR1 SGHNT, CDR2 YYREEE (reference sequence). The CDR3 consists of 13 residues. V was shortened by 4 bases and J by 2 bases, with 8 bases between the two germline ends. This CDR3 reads CASSGGYTDTQYF. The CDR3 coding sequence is TGTGCCAGCAGCGGGGGGTACACAGATACGCAGTATTTT.

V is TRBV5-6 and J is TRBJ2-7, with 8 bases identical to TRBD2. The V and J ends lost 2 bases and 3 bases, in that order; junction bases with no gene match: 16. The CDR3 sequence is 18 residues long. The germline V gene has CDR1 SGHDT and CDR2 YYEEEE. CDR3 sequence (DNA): TGTGCCAGCAGCTTCTTATCAACTGGTCTAGCGGGTATCTACGAGCAGTACTTC. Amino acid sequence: CASSFLSTGLAGIYEQYF.

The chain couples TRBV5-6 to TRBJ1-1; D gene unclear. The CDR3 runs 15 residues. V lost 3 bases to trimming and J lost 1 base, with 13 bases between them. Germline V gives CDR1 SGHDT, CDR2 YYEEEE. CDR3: CASSSQAGWNTEAFF. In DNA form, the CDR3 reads TGTGCCAGCAGCTCTCAGGCAGGTTGGAACACTGAAGCTTTCTTT.

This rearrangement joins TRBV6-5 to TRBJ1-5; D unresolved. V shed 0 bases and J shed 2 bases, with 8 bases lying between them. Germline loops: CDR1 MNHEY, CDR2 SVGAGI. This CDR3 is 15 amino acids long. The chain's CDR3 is CASSYSWQGNQPQHF. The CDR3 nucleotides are TGTGCCAGCAGTTACTCGTGGCAGGGCAATCAGCCCCAGCATTTT.

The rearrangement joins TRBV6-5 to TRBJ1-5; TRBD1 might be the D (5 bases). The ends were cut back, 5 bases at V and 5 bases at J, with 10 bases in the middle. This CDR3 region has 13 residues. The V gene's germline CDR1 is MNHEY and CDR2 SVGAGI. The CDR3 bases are TGTGCCAGCAGTCGAACGGGGGATCAGCCCCAGCATTTT. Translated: CASSRTGDQPQHF.

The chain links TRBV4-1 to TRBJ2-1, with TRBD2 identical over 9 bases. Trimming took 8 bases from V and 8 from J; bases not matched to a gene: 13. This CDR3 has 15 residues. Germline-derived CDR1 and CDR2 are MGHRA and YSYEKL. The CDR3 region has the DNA TGCGCCAGCGCCGAGAATTGGCGGGAGGGTGATGAGCAGTTCTTC. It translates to CASAENWREGDEQFF.

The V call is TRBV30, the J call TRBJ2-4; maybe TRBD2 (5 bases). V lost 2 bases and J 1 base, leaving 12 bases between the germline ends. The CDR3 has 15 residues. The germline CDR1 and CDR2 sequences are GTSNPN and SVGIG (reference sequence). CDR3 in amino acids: CAWSPGGRAKNIQYF. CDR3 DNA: TGTGCCTGGAGTCCTGGAGGAAGGGCCAAAAACATTCAGTACTTC. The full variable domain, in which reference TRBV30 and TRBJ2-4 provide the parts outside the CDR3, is SQTIHQWPATLVQPVGSPLSLECTVEGTSNPNLYWYRQAAGRGLQLLFYSVGIGQISSEVPQNLSASRPQDRQFILSSKKLLLSDSGFYLCAWSPGGRAKNIQYFGAGTRLSVL.

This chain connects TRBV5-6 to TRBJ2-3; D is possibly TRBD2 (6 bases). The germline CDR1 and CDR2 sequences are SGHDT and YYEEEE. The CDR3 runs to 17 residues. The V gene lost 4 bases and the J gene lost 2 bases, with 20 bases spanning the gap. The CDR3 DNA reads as TGTGCCAGCAGCGGGATACCGGGACTGAAATACACAGATACGCAGTATTTT. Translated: CASSGIPGLKYTDTQYF. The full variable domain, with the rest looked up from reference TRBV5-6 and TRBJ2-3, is DAGVTQSPTHLIKTRGQQVTLRCSPKSGHDTVSWYQQALGQGPQFIFQYYEEEERQRGNFPDRFSGHQFPNYSSELNVNALLLGDSALYLCASSGIPGLKYTDTQYFGPGTRLTVL.

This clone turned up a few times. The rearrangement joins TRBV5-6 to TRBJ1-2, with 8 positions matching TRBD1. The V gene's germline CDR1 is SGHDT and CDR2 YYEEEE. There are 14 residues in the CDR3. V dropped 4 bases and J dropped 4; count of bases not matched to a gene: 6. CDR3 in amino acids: CASSVRDRLYGYTF. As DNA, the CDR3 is TGTGCCAGCAGCGTCCGGGACAGGCTCTATGGCTACACCTTC.

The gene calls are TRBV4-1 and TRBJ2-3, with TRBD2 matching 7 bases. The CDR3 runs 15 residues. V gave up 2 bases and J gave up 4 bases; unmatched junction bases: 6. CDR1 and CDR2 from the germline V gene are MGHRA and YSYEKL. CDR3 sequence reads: CASSQQRDPSDTQYF. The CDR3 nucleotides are TGCGCCAGCAGCCAACAGCGGGACCCTTCAGATACGCAGTATTTT.

CDR3 coding DNA: TGTGCCAGCAGCTTAAGTGGGACTAGCGGGAACACCGGGGAGCTGTTTTTT. It yields the protein CASSLSGTSGNTGELFF. This chain uses TRBV7-3 with TRBJ2-2; TRBD2 matches at 11 bases. Germline CDR1 is SGHTA and CDR2 is FQGTGA. This CDR3 spans 17 amino acids. Trimming took 1 base from V and 1 from J; bases not matched to a gene: 2.

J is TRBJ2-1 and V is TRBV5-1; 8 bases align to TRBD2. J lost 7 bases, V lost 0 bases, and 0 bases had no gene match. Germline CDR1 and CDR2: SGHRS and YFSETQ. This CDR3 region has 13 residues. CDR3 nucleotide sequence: TGCGCCAGCAGCTTGGTAGCGGGAAATGAGCAGTTCTTC. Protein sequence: CASSLVAGNEQFF.

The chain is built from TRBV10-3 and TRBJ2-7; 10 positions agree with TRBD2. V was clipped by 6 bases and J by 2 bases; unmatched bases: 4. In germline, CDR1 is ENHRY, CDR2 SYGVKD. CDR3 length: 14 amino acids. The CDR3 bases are TGTGCCATCAGCACACTAGCGGGAACCTACGAGCAGTACTTC. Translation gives CAISTLAGTYEQYF.

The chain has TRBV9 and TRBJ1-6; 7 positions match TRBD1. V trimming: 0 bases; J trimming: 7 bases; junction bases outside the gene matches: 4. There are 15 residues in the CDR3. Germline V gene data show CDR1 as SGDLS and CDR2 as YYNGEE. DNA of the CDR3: TGTGCCAGCAGCGTAGTTGGGACAGCCAATTCACCCCTCCACTTT. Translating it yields CASSVVGTANSPLHF.